This is a list of T cell receptor beta chains from one sample in a study of metastatic and nonmetastatic thyroid tumors. TCRdb reanalyzed the PCR reads via MiXCR. The profile shows about 27,000 clones, less than 25% of them singletons. The sequenced sample was blood. The receptors shown here come from a male donor with papillary thyroid cancer or a benign thyroid nodule (not recorded which). Some clones in this sample may be carry-over from other donors' samples. CDR3s include the opening cysteine and the closing phenylalanine or tryptophan. D genes are given only for firm matches. Size is omitted from some rows. Given values are once, few, many or a class for expanded clones.

v_call	clone_size	j_call	cdr3_length	d_call	cdr3_nt	cdr3_aa
TRBV18	once	TRBJ2-1	15	TRBD1	TGTGCCAGCTCACCTACAGGGGGGTCTAACAATGAGCAGTTCTTC	CASSPTGGSNNEQFF
TRBV6-2/TRBV6-3	.	TRBJ1-2	14	TRBD1	TGTGTCAGCAGAACGACAGGGGTCTACTATGGCTACACCTTC	CVSRTTGVYYGYTF
TRBV6-1	many	TRBJ1-2	14	.	TGTGCCAGCAGTCGGCGGAAGGCAGGCTATGGCTACACCTTC	CASSRRKAGYGYTF
TRBV28	many	TRBJ1-5	13	TRBD1	TGTGCCGGGGGACAGTACGCCAATCAGCCCCAGCATTTT	CAGGQYANQPQHF
TRBV12-5	many	TRBJ2-1	16	TRBD2	TGTGCTAGTGGACCGACTCTAGCGGGAGGGGGAGATGAGCAGTTCTTC	CASGPTLAGGGDEQFF
TRBV28	.	TRBJ2-3	18	TRBD2	TGTGCCAGCAGAACACGCACTCCGGGACGGACTAGCACAGTTACGCAGTATTTT	CASRTRTPGRTSTVTQYF
TRBV27	many	TRBJ1-1	13	TRBD1	TGTGCCACCCGGGACAGGATTGACACTGAAGCTTTCTTT	CATRDRIDTEAFF
TRBV11-3	many	TRBJ2-1	13	.	TGTGCCAGCAGCTTAGATGGGAACAATGAGCAGTTCTTC	CASSLDGNNEQFF
TRBV10-3	many	TRBJ2-5	13	TRBD1	TGTGCCATCAAGGGACAGGACGAGGAGACCCAGTACTTC	CAIKGQDEETQYF
TRBV20-1	many	TRBJ2-6	16	TRBD1	TGCAGTGCCACGGACAGGGGGCCCTCTGGGGCCAACGTCCTGACTTTC	CSATDRGPSGANVLTF
TRBV28	many	TRBJ2-2	15	.	TGTGCCAGCAGTATGACAGGTTCCGACACCGGGGAGCTGTTTTTT	CASSMTGSDTGELFF
TRBV20-1	many	TRBJ2-6	12	.	TGCAGTGCCCGATCTGGGGCCAACGTCCTGACTTTC	CSARSGANVLTF
TRBV7-2	many	TRBJ1-6	15	TRBD1	TGTGCCAGCAGCCCGCGACAGGGACCTAAATCACCCCTCCACTTT	CASSPRQGPKSPLHF
TRBV5-1	many	TRBJ1-6	14	.	TGCGCCAGCAGCTTGGGAGATAAGAATTCACCCCTCCACTTT	CASSLGDKNSPLHF
TRBV20-1	.	TRBJ2-2	16	.	TGCAGTGCTAGAGATTTCAGCGGTTGCGACACCGGGGAGCTGTTTTTT	CSARDFSGCDTGELFF
TRBV5-4	many	TRBJ2-2	17	TRBD2	TGTGCCAGCAGCTCACAAAAGAGCGGGAGGGGTACGGGGGAGCTGTTTTTT	CASSSQKSGRGTGELFF
TRBV24-1	many	TRBJ2-1	14	TRBD1	TGTGCCACCATGAGGGGGCCCTCCTACAATGAGCAGTTCTTC	CATMRGPSYNEQFF
TRBV28	many	TRBJ2-1	12	TRBD1	TGTGCCAGCAGCGCAACCCGGGACAGGGTAGCCTTC	CASSATRDRVAF
TRBV6-4	many	TRBJ2-3	15	TRBD2	TGTGCCAGCAGTGAACACGCGGGGGGGCCAGATACGCAGTATTTT	CASSEHAGGPDTQYF
TRBV7-8	many	TRBJ2-2	17	TRBD1	TGTGCCAGCAGTACCGTAGGACAGGTACTGAACACCGGGGAGCTGTTTTTT	CASSTVGQVLNTGELFF
TRBV6-2/TRBV6-3	many	TRBJ2-3	16	TRBD1	TGTGCCAGCAGTTACTTACAGGGGGTAGGCGCAGATACGCAGTATTTT	CASSYLQGVGADTQYF
TRBV29-1	.	TRBJ2-1	16	TRBD1	TGCAGCCTTTGGGGCTTGACAGGGAGTCCCGGAAATGAGCATTTCTTC	CSLWGLTGSPGNEHFF
TRBV18	many	TRBJ2-7	14	.	TGTGCCAGCTCACTGGCTCGAGACCGTTACGAGCAGTACTTC	CASSLARDRYEQYF
TRBV13	many	TRBJ2-2	14	.	TGTGCCAGCAGCTTAGGGGAACTTCCCGGGGAGCTGTTTTTT	CASSLGELPGELFF
TRBV4-1	.	TRBJ1-4	20	.	TGCGCCAGCAGCCAAGATGGGGACACTACGTCTGTTATCCTGTCTGAAAAACTGTTTTTT	CASSQDGDTTSVILSEKLFF
TRBV19	.	TRBJ1-5	14	.	TGTGCCAGTAGCTCCCGACAGGCGAAACAGCCCCAGCATTTT	CASSSRQAKQPQHF
TRBV20-1	many	TRBJ1-2	14	TRBD1	TGCAGTGCTAGACGGACAGGGCTCAACTATGGCTACACCTTC	CSARRTGLNYGYTF
TRBV24-1	many	TRBJ1-2	13	.	TGTGCCACCAGTGGTCAGACTAACTATGGCTACACCTTC	CATSGQTNYGYTF
TRBV6-1	.	TRBJ2-3	15	TRBD2	TGTGCCAGCAGTAGTAGCGGGCGGGGCCCAGATCCGCAGTATTTT	CASSSSGRGPDPQYF
TRBV4-1	many	TRBJ2-5	14	.	TGCGCCAGCAGCCAAGATCGACACTTAGAGACCCAGTACTTC	CASSQDRHLETQYF
TRBV11-2	many	TRBJ1-3	14	.	TGTGCCAGCAGCTCTCCCATGAAATCGAGCACCATATATTTT	CASSSPMKSSTIYF
TRBV19	.	TRBJ2-1	14	TRBD1	TGTGCCAGTAGTATTATGGGACAGGGCTGCGAGCAGTTCTTC	CASSIMGQGCEQFF
TRBV5-6	many	TRBJ1-1	15	.	TGTGCCAGCAGCTTGGGTCTGGGAGAGGCCACTGAAGCTTTCTTT	CASSLGLGEATEAFF
TRBV27	once	TRBJ1-5	13	.	TGTGCCAGCAGTGACTATAGCAATCAGCCCAAGCATTTT	CASSDYSNQPKHF
TRBV6-1	many	TRBJ1-2	15	.	TGTGCCAGCAGACTGGACGGAATAGCTAACTATGGCTACACCTTC	CASRLDGIANYGYTF
TRBV6-1	many	TRBJ1-5	13	.	TGTGCCACCCACCGGGACAACAATCAGCCCCAGCATTTT	CATHRDNNQPQHF
TRBV12-3/TRBV12-4	.	TRBJ1-2	18	.	.	CASSAETQYFGPGYGYTF
TRBV29-1	many	TRBJ1-4	13	.	TGCAGCGTTGTGGCAGGGGTTAATGAAAAACTGTTTTTT	CSVVAGVNEKLFF
TRBV18	.	TRBJ1-4	14	.	TGTGCCAGTTCACCGGGTTCAACTAATGAAAAACTGTTTTTT	CASSPGSTNEKLFF
TRBV5-1	many	TRBJ1-1	14	TRBD1	TGCGCCAGCAGCTTGGCGGGACAGGACACTGAAGCTTTCTTT	CASSLAGQDTEAFF
TRBV12-3/TRBV12-4	few	TRBJ2-7	17	.	TGTGCCAGCAGTTCTTACCGGGACACTCAGAGCTCCTACGAGCAGTACTTC	CASSSYRDTQSSYEQYF
TRBV11-3	many	TRBJ2-5	15	.	TGTGCCAGCAGCTTAGTCGGACCCCCAGCGGGGACCCAGTACTTC	CASSLVGPPAGTQYF